This TCR beta chain was recovered during a study of blood T cell repertoires in COVID-19. Whole-study context: Acute and convalescent COVID-19 specimens originated in the United States, Italy and Spain. PBMCs, B-cell-depleted T cells, or T cells were the source of the cDNA or gDNA that made up the material.

The CDR3 loop spans 16 amino acids. V shed 4 bases and J 6 bases; nucleotides not matched to a gene: 8. Germline-derived CDR1 and CDR2 are SGHRS and YFSETQ. Per the authors' pipeline: Amplification of reference gene primers provided the estimated nucleated cell counts. Some clones are missing from TCRdb's copy, which holds only in-frame ones; the method was immunoSEQ multiplex PCR. Clone size and the V and J calls come from that table; the DNA yielded D and trimming. The sample shows more than 95,000 clones, 70% to 90% of them seen only once. Sequenced material: peripheral blood. This receptor was identified in a man between 65 and 79 years old who had recovered from COVID-19. The V and J genes are TRBV5-1 and TRBJ2-2; 11 positions agree with TRBD1. The CDR3 DNA follows: TGCGCCAGCAGCCCCTGGGACAGGGGGGACCCCGGGGAGCTGTTTTTT. Translating gives CASSPWDRGDPGELFF.